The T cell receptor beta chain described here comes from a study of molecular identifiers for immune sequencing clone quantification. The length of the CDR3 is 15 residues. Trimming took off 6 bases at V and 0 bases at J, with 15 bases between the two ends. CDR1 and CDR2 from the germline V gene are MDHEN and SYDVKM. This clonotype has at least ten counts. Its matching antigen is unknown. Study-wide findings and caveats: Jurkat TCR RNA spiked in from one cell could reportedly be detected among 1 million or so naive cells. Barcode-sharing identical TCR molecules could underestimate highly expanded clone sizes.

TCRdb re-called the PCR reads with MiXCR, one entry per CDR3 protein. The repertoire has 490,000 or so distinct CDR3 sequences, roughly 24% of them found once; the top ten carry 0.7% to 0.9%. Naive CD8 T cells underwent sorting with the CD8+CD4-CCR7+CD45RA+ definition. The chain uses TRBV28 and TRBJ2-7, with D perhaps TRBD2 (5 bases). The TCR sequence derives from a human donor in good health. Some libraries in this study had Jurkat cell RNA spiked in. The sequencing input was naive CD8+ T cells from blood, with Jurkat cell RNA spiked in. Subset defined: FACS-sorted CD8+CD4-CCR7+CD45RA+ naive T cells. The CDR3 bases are TGTGCCAGCAGGGCCACGGGGTCGAGCTCCTACGAGCAGTACTTC. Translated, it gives CASRATGSSSYEQYF.